What follows are 12 T cell receptor beta chains derived from one specimen sequenced in a study of Tregs in tolerant kidney transplant recipients (dated by TCRdb to between 2017 and 2020). Library method: the immunoSEQ multiplex PCR assay. Entries here come from immuneACCESS through TCRdb and include only in-frame sequences with V and J called. Some clones fail to appear in such tables; in the studies checked, an unresolved V gene covers under half of the shortfall, and the cause of the remainder is unknown. For this sample there are under 50,000 clones; about 89% appear just once. The ten largest clones take up around 0.67% of the sample. Sample: Tregs from blood. Every receptor here comes from a human donor in good health.

The sample holds a few counts of this clone. The CDR3 protein is CASSLWGTWGEKLFF. CDR3 coding DNA: TGTGCCAGCAGTCTCTGGGGGACTTGGGGGGAAAAACTGTTTTTT. The J gene is TRBJ1-4, the V gene TRBV6-1; D might be TRBD1 (5 bases). V was clipped by 5 bases and J by 8 bases, with 18 bases between them. This CDR3 region has 15 residues. CDR1 and CDR2 from the germline V gene are MNHNS and SASEGT.

The DNA for the CDR3 is TGCGCCAGCAGCCAAGACCGCAGGAATTCACCCCTCCACTTT. As protein: CASSQDRRNSPLHF. The chain combines TRBV4-1 with TRBJ1-6; D gene uncertain. V was clipped by 0 bases and J by 7 bases, with 7 bases between them. The germline CDR1 and CDR2 sequences are MGHRA and YSYEKL. This CDR3 has 14 amino acids.

The CDR3: CSVEGGITF. DNA for the CDR3: TGCAGCGTTGAAGGGGGTATCACCTTC. This chain uses TRBV29-1 with TRBJ1-2; D unresolved. Between the trimmed V and J ends, which lost 1 base and 13 bases, there was a span of 7 bases. CDR1 is SQVTM and CDR2 is ANQGSEA in the germline V gene. The CDR3 has 9 residues.

The chain couples TRBV5-1 to TRBJ2-2, with D unclear. V gave up 0 bases and J gave up 2 bases, with 5 bases separating them. This CDR3 contains 14 residues. The germline gives CDR1 SGHRS, CDR2 YFSETQ. The CDR3 here is CASSLDYNTGELFF. DNA of the CDR3: TGCGCCAGCAGCTTGGACTACAACACCGGGGAGCTGTTTTTT.

CDR3 loop: CASSLQGGYEQFF. CDR3 coding DNA: TGCGCCAGCAGTTTACAGGGAGGGTATGAGCAGTTCTTC. The chain has TRBV5-1 and TRBJ2-1; the D gene is possibly TRBD2 (7 bases). The CDR3 is 13 amino acids. Trimming removed 5 bases at V and 8 bases at J, with 14 bases between. The germline V gene has CDR1 SGHRS and CDR2 YFSETQ.

This clone was picked up a small number of times. The CDR3 loop reads CASRPSGPLYEQYF. DNA of the CDR3: TGTGCCAGCAGGCCTAGCGGGCCCCTCTACGAGCAGTACTTC. V usage is TRBV6-1 and J usage is TRBJ2-7; 8 bases are a match to TRBD2. V lost 6 bases to trimming and J lost 3 bases; unmatched junction nucleotides: 7. The germline V gene has CDR1 MNHNS and CDR2 SASEGT. The CDR3 covers 14 residues.

This clone was counted a few times. The CDR3 loop reads CASTFSRQGTSSLYGYTF. CDR3 DNA sequence: TGTGCCAGTACCTTTTCTCGACAGGGGACCTCTTCCCTCTATGGCTACACCTTC. V is TRBV19 and J is TRBJ1-2; TRBD1 matches at 8 bases. Germline CDR1 reads LNHDA; CDR2 reads SQIVND (reference sequence). There are 18 residues in the CDR3. V shed 7 bases, J shed 4 bases, and the junction held 20 bases outside the gene matches.

V gene TRBV2 combines with J gene TRBJ2-1, with 13 bases fitting TRBD2. The CDR3 is 15 amino acids. Germline V gene lookup returns CDR1 SNHLY and CDR2 FYNNEI. Germline trimming cut 6 bases from V and 3 bases from J; bases unmatched to any gene: 2. The CDR3 DNA reads TGTGCCAGCAGGGGACTAGCGGGACGCTACAATGAGCAGTTCTTC. As protein: CASRGLAGRYNEQFF.

In nucleotides, the CDR3 is TGCAGTGCTAGGGAAAACTATGGCTACACCTTC. This translates into CSARENYGYTF. The chain couples TRBV20-1 to TRBJ1-2; D gene unclear. Germline assignment: CDR1 DFQATT and CDR2 SNEGSKA (reference sequence). With 3 bases removed from V and 2 bases from J, the gap between germline ends came to 4 bases. The CDR3 runs to 11 residues.

The gene calls are TRBV6-4 and TRBJ1-2; TRBD1 matches at 8 bases. CDR3 length equals 13 residues. Germline loops: CDR1 MRHNA, CDR2 SNTAGT. The V gene end was trimmed by 3 bases and the J gene end by 7 bases; junction bases not matched to a gene: 4. In DNA form, the CDR3 reads TGTGCCAGCAGTGATCAGGGGGCGATTGGCTACACCTTC. This codes for CASSDQGAIGYTF.

This chain links TRBV5-1 with TRBJ2-3; the match to TRBD2 covers 8 bases. There are 16 residues in the CDR3. Trimming at V came to 4 bases and at J to 0 bases, leaving 7 bases not matched to a gene. Germline loops: CDR1 SGHRS, CDR2 YFSETQ. The CDR3 bases are TGCGCCAGCAGCCCCCGGGGGGGGGCTAGCACAGATACGCAGTATTTT. It encodes CASSPRGGASTDTQYF.

The chain carries TRBV18 and TRBJ2-2; D remains ambiguous. The CDR3 spans 16 residues. Per germline, CDR1 KGHSH and CDR2 LQKENI. V gave up 2 bases and J gave up 0 bases, with 10 bases separating them. DNA of the CDR3: TGTGCCAGCTCACCAGAGCGCCTCTCGAACACCGGGGAGCTGTTTTTT. This translates into CASSPERLSNTGELFF.